These T cell receptor beta chains were read from a single sample in a study of T cells in Graves' hyperthyroidism and ophthalmopathy. Via MiXCR, TCRdb re-called the multiplex PCR reads, giving one row per CDR3 protein. The data contain hundreds of thousands of distinct CDR3 sequences, more than 15% of them singletons. The specimen sequenced was blood. These receptors all stem from a middle-aged woman with Graves' ophthalmopathy. CDR3s include the opening cysteine and the closing phenylalanine or tryptophan. Each record gives: J gene, CDR3 length, V gene, clone size, CDR3 protein. Size tells how often a clone was seen (once, few, many) or the class of an expanded clone, and some rows leave it out.

TRBJ2-1 | 15 | TRBV7-3 | many | CASSFSGSSYNEQFF
TRBJ1-1 | 14 | TRBV29-1 | few | CSVGERTGNTEAFF
TRBJ2-1 | 19 | TRBV11-2 | NA | CASSFGGLAGGPSYNEQFF
TRBJ1-1 | 16 | TRBV2 | few | CASITPGGRKNTEAFF
TRBJ1-2 | 15 | TRBV20-1 | many | CSANSAAAGGYGYTF
TRBJ2-1 | 14 | TRBV2 | many | CASTGGTGGNEQFF
TRBJ2-7 | 16 | TRBV5-6 | few | CASSLVGTGRAYEQYF
TRBJ1-2 | 14 | TRBV5-1 | NA | CASSRQGSVKGYTF
TRBJ2-1 | 14 | TRBV7-2 | few | CASSLGFSNDEQFF
TRBJ1-1 | 17 | TRBV4-2 | many | CASSQDVASRSNTEAFF
TRBJ1-5 | 15 | TRBV2 | many | CASSEALQGSQPQHF
TRBJ2-7 | 12 | TRBV20-1 | many | CSARPREYEQYF
TRBJ1-5 | 13 | TRBV11-2 | few | CASSPSLYQPQHF
TRBJ2-1 | 11 | TRBV2 | many | CASSGTSEQFF
TRBJ2-2 | 16 | TRBV20-1 | NA | CSPYNGGRDGAGELFF
TRBJ2-7 | 15 | TRBV28 | many | CASSSTSGTSYEQYF
TRBJ1-2 | 17 | TRBV28 | few | CASSSPGTGGAGRGYTF
TRBJ1-1 | 11 | TRBV7-2 | few | CASGEYTEAFF
TRBJ2-5 | 15 | TRBV6-2/TRBV6-3 | NA | CASSDLAGGQETQYF
TRBJ2-7 | 18 | TRBV11-2 | many | CASSLVSGLAGDGYEQYF
TRBJ1-2 | 14 | TRBV28 | many | CASTLSGGGSGYTF
TRBJ1-4 | 17 | TRBV2 | few | CASSAHGAVATNEKLFF